Listed below are T cell receptor beta chains from one sample, sequenced in a study of identical twins. TCRdb independently ran MiXCR on the 5' RACE reads; one entry per CDR3 protein. The table has about 520,000 distinct CDR3 sequences, about 20% seen once. The same sample was also used in a study of T cells expressing NK-cell markers.

The sample taken for sequencing was CD4+ T cells sorted from blood. The receptor source for this set is a woman aged 18 to 35 in good health. CDR3s include the opening cysteine and the closing phenylalanine or tryptophan. Fields, in order: CDR3 length, V gene, D gene, clone size, J gene, CDR3 DNA, CDR3 protein. D genes are given only for firm matches. Size is omitted from some rows. Given values are once, few, many or a class for expanded clones.

CDR3 length: 14; V gene: TRBV29-1; D gene: TRBD1; clone size: many; J gene: TRBJ2-2; CDR3 DNA: TGCAGCGCTCGACGGGACAGTAACACCGGGGAGCTGTTTTTT; CDR3 protein: CSARRDSNTGELFF
CDR3 length: 13; V gene: TRBV5-5; D gene: TRBD2; clone size: few; J gene: TRBJ2-3; CDR3 DNA: TGTGCCAGCACACTAGCGGGCACAGATACGCAGTATTTT; CDR3 protein: CASTLAGTDTQYF
CDR3 length: 13; V gene: TRBV20-1; D gene: .; clone size: few; J gene: TRBJ2-7; CDR3 DNA: TGCAGTGCGCCTAGACAGGACCCGTACGAGCAGTACTTC; CDR3 protein: CSAPRQDPYEQYF
CDR3 length: 13; V gene: TRBV5-1; D gene: TRBD1; clone size: .; J gene: TRBJ1-1; CDR3 DNA: TGCGCCAGCAGCTGGACAGGGTCCCCTGAAGCTTTCTTT; CDR3 protein: CASSWTGSPEAFF
CDR3 length: 20; V gene: TRBV6-2/TRBV6-3; D gene: TRBD1; clone size: .; J gene: TRBJ2-1; CDR3 DNA: TGTGCCAGCAGTTACTCCCCGATAGGGGGACAGGGATCCCCTATCAATGAGCAGTTCTTC; CDR3 protein: CASSYSPIGGQGSPINEQFF
CDR3 length: 13; V gene: TRBV5-5; D gene: .; clone size: .; J gene: TRBJ2-7; CDR3 DNA: TGTGCCAGCAGCGCTTGGAGCTCCTACGAGCAGTACTTC; CDR3 protein: CASSAWSSYEQYF
CDR3 length: 13; V gene: TRBV20-1; D gene: .; clone size: .; J gene: TRBJ2-3; CDR3 DNA: TGCAGTGCTAGGATTCCGGTTACAGATACGCAGTATTTT; CDR3 protein: CSARIPVTDTQYF
CDR3 length: 17; V gene: TRBV5-1; D gene: TRBD2; clone size: .; J gene: TRBJ2-3; CDR3 DNA: TGCGCCAGCAGCTTGTCTCTTACTAGCGGGAGGTCAGATACGCAGTATTTT; CDR3 protein: CASSLSLTSGRSDTQYF
CDR3 length: 14; V gene: TRBV4-3; D gene: .; clone size: few; J gene: TRBJ1-1; CDR3 DNA: TGCGCCAGCAGCCAAGGGATAGGGAACACTGAAGCTTTCTTT; CDR3 protein: CASSQGIGNTEAFF
CDR3 length: 15; V gene: TRBV20-1; D gene: .; clone size: .; J gene: TRBJ2-1; CDR3 DNA: TGCAGTGCTACCCGAGGGACGGGAGAGTTCAATGAGCAGTTCTTC; CDR3 protein: CSATRGTGEFNEQFF
CDR3 length: 12; V gene: TRBV10-3; D gene: .; clone size: .; J gene: TRBJ1-1; CDR3 DNA: TGTGCCACCGGTACAGTGAACACTGAAGCTTTCTTT; CDR3 protein: CATGTVNTEAFF
CDR3 length: 14; V gene: TRBV20-1; D gene: TRBD1; clone size: .; J gene: TRBJ2-7; CDR3 DNA: TGCAGTGCTGACCGAGGGGGCCGGTCCTACGAGCAGTACTTC; CDR3 protein: CSADRGGRSYEQYF
CDR3 length: 15; V gene: TRBV18; D gene: .; clone size: few; J gene: TRBJ1-5; CDR3 DNA: TGTGCCAGCTCACCCGTGGGGATTTCGAATCAGCCCCAGCATTTT; CDR3 protein: CASSPVGISNQPQHF
CDR3 length: 16; V gene: TRBV9; D gene: .; clone size: many; J gene: TRBJ1-2; CDR3 DNA: TGTGCCAGCAGCGTCCATTCCCGCGGAAATAACTATGGCTACACCTTC; CDR3 protein: CASSVHSRGNNYGYTF
CDR3 length: 13; V gene: TRBV20-1; D gene: .; clone size: .; J gene: TRBJ2-1; CDR3 DNA: TGCAGTGCAAATTGGGGCTCCTACAATGAGCAGTTCTTC; CDR3 protein: CSANWGSYNEQFF
CDR3 length: 20; V gene: TRBV27; D gene: TRBD2; clone size: .; J gene: TRBJ2-2; CDR3 DNA: TGTGCCAGCAGTTTCGATTCCCCGACTGTCCAGCGGGGCAAGCGTGGGGAGCTGTTTTTT; CDR3 protein: CASSFDSPTVQRGKRGELFF
CDR3 length: 16; V gene: TRBV15; D gene: TRBD1; clone size: .; J gene: TRBJ2-5; CDR3 DNA: TGTGCCACCAGCAGAGGAGACAGGGGGCAGCAAGAGACCCAGTACTTC; CDR3 protein: CATSRGDRGQQETQYF
CDR3 length: 16; V gene: TRBV5-5; D gene: TRBD2; clone size: .; J gene: TRBJ2-1; CDR3 DNA: TGTGCCAGCAGCTCTAGCGGGAGGGCCATATACAATGAGCAGTTCTTC; CDR3 protein: CASSSSGRAIYNEQFF
CDR3 length: 15; V gene: TRBV3-1; D gene: .; clone size: few; J gene: TRBJ2-3; CDR3 DNA: TGTGCCAGCAGCCTCCAAGGATTCTCAACGGATACGCAGTATTTT; CDR3 protein: CASSLQGFSTDTQYF
CDR3 length: 16; V gene: TRBV7-9; D gene: .; clone size: few; J gene: TRBJ2-1; CDR3 DNA: TGTGCCAGCAGATCTTCGTCCCCGTGGTTTTACAATGAGCAGTTCTTC; CDR3 protein: CASRSSSPWFYNEQFF
CDR3 length: 15; V gene: TRBV13; D gene: .; clone size: .; J gene: TRBJ1-6; CDR3 DNA: TGTGCCAGCAGCTTAGGCGGTCCCTCCCGAACACCCCTCCACTTT; CDR3 protein: CASSLGGPSRTPLHF
CDR3 length: 14; V gene: TRBV4-3; D gene: .; clone size: .; J gene: TRBJ2-3; CDR3 DNA: TGCGCCAGCAGCCAAGATGTAGGAGCAGATACGCAGTATTTT; CDR3 protein: CASSQDVGADTQYF
CDR3 length: 14; V gene: TRBV5-1; D gene: .; clone size: few; J gene: TRBJ1-2; CDR3 DNA: TGCGCCAGCAGCCTGAAGGGGAATAACTATGGCTACACCTTC; CDR3 protein: CASSLKGNNYGYTF
CDR3 length: 13; V gene: TRBV20-1; D gene: .; clone size: .; J gene: TRBJ2-7; CDR3 DNA: TGCAGTGCTTCGGGGGCGGCTGGGGACGAGCAGTACTTC; CDR3 protein: CSASGAAGDEQYF
CDR3 length: 15; V gene: TRBV20-1; D gene: .; clone size: few; J gene: TRBJ2-7; CDR3 DNA: TGCAGTGCTAGTGCTACAGGAACAAGCTCCTACGAGCAGTACTTC; CDR3 protein: CSASATGTSSYEQYF
CDR3 length: 17; V gene: TRBV5-1; D gene: TRBD2; clone size: .; J gene: TRBJ2-5; CDR3 DNA: TGCGCCAGCAGCATTTTTTCTAGCGGGAGGCCCGAGGAGACCCAGTACTTC; CDR3 protein: CASSIFSSGRPEETQYF
CDR3 length: 16; V gene: TRBV10-3; D gene: TRBD2; clone size: .; J gene: TRBJ2-1; CDR3 DNA: TGTGCCATCAGTGAATTCCCGGGACTAGCGGGAGCGGAGCAGTTCTTC; CDR3 protein: CAISEFPGLAGAEQFF
CDR3 length: 12; V gene: TRBV20-1; D gene: TRBD2; clone size: few; J gene: TRBJ2-1; CDR3 DNA: TGCAGTGCTAGGTCGAGCGGGGCTGAGCAGTTCTTC; CDR3 protein: CSARSSGAEQFF
CDR3 length: 14; V gene: TRBV10-3; D gene: .; clone size: .; J gene: TRBJ1-1; CDR3 DNA: TGTGCCATCAGTGTAGGCAGGGAAGGAACTGAAGCTTTCTTT; CDR3 protein: CAISVGREGTEAFF
CDR3 length: 15; V gene: TRBV10-3; D gene: .; clone size: many; J gene: TRBJ2-5; CDR3 DNA: TGTGCCATCAGTGAGTCGATTAGGAATCAGGAGACCCAGTACTTC; CDR3 protein: CAISESIRNQETQYF
CDR3 length: 15; V gene: TRBV10-3; D gene: .; clone size: few; J gene: TRBJ1-6; CDR3 DNA: TGTGCCATCAGTGAGTCGGTGACAGAGAATTCACCCCTCCACTTT; CDR3 protein: CAISESVTENSPLHF
CDR3 length: 13; V gene: TRBV5-1; D gene: .; clone size: few; J gene: TRBJ1-2; CDR3 DNA: TGCGCCAGCAGCTTGGACAGGATCGGTGGCTACACCTTC; CDR3 protein: CASSLDRIGGYTF
CDR3 length: 13; V gene: TRBV12-3/TRBV12-4; D gene: .; clone size: few; J gene: TRBJ1-2; CDR3 DNA: TGTGCCAGCAGTTTATTCAGGGGTTATGGCTACACCTTC; CDR3 protein: CASSLFRGYGYTF
CDR3 length: 15; V gene: TRBV20-1; D gene: TRBD1; clone size: .; J gene: TRBJ2-3; CDR3 DNA: TGCAGTGCCCTACCCCGGACAGGGCGCACAGATACGCAGTATTTT; CDR3 protein: CSALPRTGRTDTQYF
CDR3 length: 14; V gene: TRBV20-1; D gene: TRBD2; clone size: .; J gene: TRBJ2-7; CDR3 DNA: TGCAGTGGCCAAGTAGCGGGGGTTCCCTCCGAGCAGTACTTC; CDR3 protein: CSGQVAGVPSEQYF
CDR3 length: 13; V gene: TRBV18; D gene: .; clone size: few; J gene: TRBJ1-2; CDR3 DNA: TGTGCCAGCTCACCAAGGGCCCTCTATGGCTACACCTTC; CDR3 protein: CASSPRALYGYTF
CDR3 length: 15; V gene: TRBV6-1; D gene: TRBD1; clone size: .; J gene: TRBJ2-2; CDR3 DNA: TGTGCCAGCAGGGAAGGGGGCGCAGCCGCCGGGGAGCTGTTTTTT; CDR3 protein: CASREGGAAAGELFF
CDR3 length: 14; V gene: TRBV27; D gene: TRBD1; clone size: .; J gene: TRBJ1-1; CDR3 DNA: TGTGCCAGCAGTTGGGACAGGTTCGGGACTGAAGCTTTCTTT; CDR3 protein: CASSWDRFGTEAFF
CDR3 length: 15; V gene: TRBV11-2; D gene: .; clone size: .; J gene: TRBJ2-7; CDR3 DNA: TGTGCCAGCAGCTTAGATCTCCAGCGGGTCTACGAGCAGTACTTC; CDR3 protein: CASSLDLQRVYEQYF
CDR3 length: 16; V gene: TRBV12-3/TRBV12-4; D gene: TRBD1; clone size: .; J gene: TRBJ2-1; CDR3 DNA: TGTGCCAGCAGCCGGACAGGTCTAAGCTCCTACAATGAGCAGTTCTTC; CDR3 protein: CASSRTGLSSYNEQFF
CDR3 length: 12; V gene: TRBV30; D gene: .; clone size: .; J gene: TRBJ1-1; CDR3 DNA: TGTGCCTGGAGTGAAGGGCTTACTGAAGCTTTCTTT; CDR3 protein: CAWSEGLTEAFF
CDR3 length: 12; V gene: TRBV6-1; D gene: .; clone size: .; J gene: TRBJ2-7; CDR3 DNA: TGTGCCAGCAGTGCTGTCCGACACGAGCAGTACTTC; CDR3 protein: CASSAVRHEQYF
CDR3 length: 14; V gene: TRBV12-3/TRBV12-4; D gene: TRBD2; clone size: .; J gene: TRBJ2-1; CDR3 DNA: TGTGCCAGCAGTTTTAGCGGGGCCTACAATGAGCAGTTCTTC; CDR3 protein: CASSFSGAYNEQFF
CDR3 length: 18; V gene: TRBV12-3/TRBV12-4; D gene: .; clone size: .; J gene: TRBJ2-7; CDR3 DNA: TGTGCCAGCAGTTTAAGGGCCCTTTTGGGGGGAAACTCCTACGAGCAGTACTTC; CDR3 protein: CASSLRALLGGNSYEQYF
CDR3 length: 15; V gene: TRBV10-1; D gene: TRBD2; clone size: .; J gene: TRBJ2-1; CDR3 DNA: TGCGCCAGCAGTGAGGCGGGAGTAGGAGGGGATGAGCAGTTCTTC; CDR3 protein: CASSEAGVGGDEQFF
CDR3 length: 17; V gene: TRBV21-1; D gene: .; clone size: .; J gene: TRBJ2-1; CDR3 DNA: TGTGCCAGCAGCAGTCCGGGGAGGGGGGAATCGTACAATGAGCAGTTCTTC; CDR3 protein: CASSSPGRGESYNEQFF
CDR3 length: 12; V gene: TRBV6-2/TRBV6-3; D gene: TRBD1; clone size: few; J gene: TRBJ1-1; CDR3 DNA: TGTGCCAGCAGGAGGGACAGCGAGGAAGCTTTCTTT; CDR3 protein: CASRRDSEEAFF
CDR3 length: 15; V gene: TRBV6-1; D gene: .; clone size: .; J gene: TRBJ1-4; CDR3 DNA: TGTGCCAGCAGTCGATCGACAGCTTTGGGTGAAAAACTGTTTTTT; CDR3 protein: CASSRSTALGEKLFF
CDR3 length: 15; V gene: TRBV5-1; D gene: TRBD1; clone size: .; J gene: TRBJ2-7; CDR3 DNA: TGCGCCAGCAGCTTGGCGACAGGGGAAGCCTACGAGCAGTACTTC; CDR3 protein: CASSLATGEAYEQYF
CDR3 length: 13; V gene: TRBV29-1; D gene: TRBD1; clone size: .; J gene: TRBJ1-1; CDR3 DNA: TGCAGCGCCGGACAGGGTCGAGGCACTGAAGCTTTCTTT; CDR3 protein: CSAGQGRGTEAFF
CDR3 length: 15; V gene: TRBV7-9; D gene: TRBD1; clone size: .; J gene: TRBJ1-1; CDR3 DNA: TGTGCCAGCAGCCCCACGGGACAGTTAAACACTGAAGCTTTCTTT; CDR3 protein: CASSPTGQLNTEAFF
CDR3 length: 14; V gene: TRBV29-1; D gene: .; clone size: .; J gene: TRBJ2-7; CDR3 DNA: TGCAGCGCTCGACGGGACTTCAGAGCCTACGAGCAGTACTTC; CDR3 protein: CSARRDFRAYEQYF
CDR3 length: 15; V gene: TRBV6-1; D gene: TRBD1; clone size: .; J gene: TRBJ1-6; CDR3 DNA: TGTGCCAGCCAGCGAGGGGACAGGGGCGGTTCACCCCTCCACTTT; CDR3 protein: CASQRGDRGGSPLHF